The 24 T cell receptor beta chains reported below all come from one sample, sequenced in a study of OX40 agonist ivuxolimab in advanced cancers. Here immunoSEQ multiplex PCR was the method, and the copy in TCRdb shows in-frame clones only, minus some. Among approximately 84,000 clones listed, around nine tenths were seen once. The sequencing here drew on CD4+ or CD8+ T cells sorted from blood, taken in a trial of the OX40 agonist ivuxolimab. Receptors were obtained from an adult with an advanced solid tumor such as melanoma, head and neck, liver or kidney cancer.

The V and J genes are TRBV28 and TRBJ2-5; TRBD2 agrees at 10 bases. The ends lost 7 bases at V and 0 bases at J; junction bases unmatched: 5. This CDR3 has 15 residues. Germline CDR1 MDHEN, CDR2 SYDVKM. The CDR3 loop reads CASTELAGNQETQYF. CDR3 nucleotides: TGTGCCAGCACTGAACTAGCGGGAAACCAAGAGACCCAGTACTTC.

The J gene is TRBJ2-3, the V gene TRBV5-1, with a weak D call TRBD2 (6 bases). Germline lookup yields CDR1 SGHRS and CDR2 YFSETQ. The CDR3 totals 15 residues. Trimming removed 4 bases from V and 2 bases from J, with 14 bases in between. CDR3 region: CASSTGTPNTDTQYF. CDR3 sequence (DNA): TGCGCCAGCAGCACCGGGACTCCGAACACAGATACGCAGTATTTT.

The V and J genes are TRBV19 and TRBJ1-2, with D possibly being TRBD1 (6 bases). Germline V gives CDR1 LNHDA, CDR2 SQIVND (reference sequence). Deletions cut 9 bases from V and 8 bases from J, with 25 bases between. This CDR3 has 15 residues. The CDR3 sequence is CASTVVVRGVQGYTF. The CDR3 region has the DNA TGTGCCAGCACAGTGGTCGTCAGGGGAGTGCAGGGCTACACCTTC.

The chain is built from TRBV27 and TRBJ2-7, with D possibly being TRBD1 or TRBD2 (6 bases each). V was trimmed by 4 bases and J by 0 bases, leaving 13 bases between them. The CDR3 runs to 15 residues. CDR1 and CDR2 (germline): MNHEY, SMNVEV (reference sequence). CDR3 sequence: CASSSGDTHSYEQYF. CDR3 DNA: TGTGCCAGCAGTTCGGGGGACACTCACTCCTACGAGCAGTACTTC.

The genes are TRBV6-5 and TRBJ2-5; perhaps TRBD2 as D (6 bases). The last part of the DNA fits TRBJ2-7 better; the J call may be wrong. Germline loops: CDR1 MNHEY, CDR2 SVGAGI. The CDR3 has 15 residues. The chain's CDR3 is CASSYSRRGPYEQYF. DNA for the CDR3: TGTGCCAGCAGTTACTCGAGGCGGGGCCCCTACGAGCAGTACTTC.

This clone was seen once. V usage is TRBV7-2 and J usage is TRBJ1-1; D uncertain. This CDR3 is built from 11 residues. The V gene's germline CDR1 is SGHTA and CDR2 FQGNSA. The ends were cut back, 1 base at V and 9 bases at J, with 6 bases in the middle. CDR3 in DNA: TGTGCCAGCAGCTTAGAGGTCCAAGCTTTCTTT. This gives the protein CASSLEVQAFF.

The J gene is TRBJ1-2, the V gene TRBV28, with 12 bases lining up with TRBD1. The length of the CDR3 is 13 residues. Trimming took 6 bases from V and 6 from J; bases not matched to a gene: 2. Looked up from germline, CDR1 is MDHEN and CDR2 is SYDVKM. CDR3 coding DNA: TGTGCCAGCAGCAGGGACAGGGGGCATGGCTACACCTTC. Protein sequence: CASSRDRGHGYTF.

The genes are TRBV6-6 and TRBJ1-2; D is possibly TRBD1 (5 bases). Germline assignment: CDR1 MNHNY and CDR2 SVGAGI (reference sequence). The CDR3 sequence is 12 residues long. Trimming left V 7 bases short and J 8 bases short, with 14 bases between. The CDR3 DNA reads TGTGCCAGCAACCTAGGGACCAGAGGCTACACCTTC. Translating gives CASNLGTRGYTF.

The rearrangement uses TRBV4-1 and TRBJ2-3, with 9 bases aligning to TRBD2. CDR1 and CDR2 (germline): MGHRA, YSYEKL. The CDR3 has 18 residues. V shed 4 bases, J shed 6 bases, and the junction held 17 bases outside the gene matches. The CDR3: CASSLNPIGAGGGDTQYF. The CDR3 DNA is TGCGCCAGCAGCCTAAACCCTATCGGAGCGGGAGGTGGGGATACGCAGTATTTT.

CDR3 sequence: CASSHRTSGATGELFF. In nucleotides, the CDR3 is TGCGCCAGCAGCCATCGGACTAGCGGGGCCACCGGGGAGCTGTTTTTT. The V gene is TRBV5-1, the J gene TRBJ2-2, with TRBD2 matching over 12 bases. The germline V gene has CDR1 SGHRS and CDR2 YFSETQ. The junction had 5 bases not matched to a gene; V was cut back by 4 bases and J by 4 bases. This CDR3 has 16 amino acids.

V gene TRBV19 combines with J gene TRBJ2-7; D tentatively fits TRBD1 or TRBD2 (5 bases each). Germline V gene lookup returns CDR1 LNHDA and CDR2 SQIVND (reference sequence). Between the trimmed V and J ends, which lost 9 bases and 1 base, there was a span of 16 bases. This CDR3 region has 14 residues. As DNA, the CDR3 is TGTGCCAGCCGGGGCCTCGGGGAATCCTACGAGCAGTACTTC. It yields the protein CASRGLGESYEQYF. The variable domain in full, with the rest retrieved from reference TRBV19 and TRBJ2-7, is DGGITQSPKYLFRKEGQNVTLSCEQNLNHDAMYWYRQDPGQGLRLIYYSQIVNDFQKGDIAEGYSVSREKKESFPLTVTSAQKNPTAFYLCASRGLGESYEQYFGPGTRLTVT.

This chain links TRBV19 with TRBJ1-5, with TRBD1 matching 8 bases. Germline CDR1 and CDR2: LNHDA and SQIVND (reference sequence). Trimming cost V 3 bases and J 2 bases; bases outside gene matches: 3. The CDR3 covers 15 residues. As DNA, the CDR3 is TGTGCCAGTAGTATCATGGGACAGGGCAATCAGCCCCAGCATTTT. Amino acids: CASSIMGQGNQPQHF.

In DNA form, the CDR3 reads TGTGCTAGTGGTGAGGACGGCTCTGGAAACACCATATATTTT. It translates to CASGEDGSGNTIYF. The chain combines TRBV12-5 with TRBJ1-3; D remains ambiguous. The germline V gene encodes CDR1 LGHNT and CDR2 FRNRAP. Between the trimmed V and J ends, which lost 5 bases and 0 bases, there was a span of 8 bases. The CDR3 loop spans 14 amino acids.

V and J are TRBV18 and TRBJ1-3; D gene ambiguous. The germline V gene encodes CDR1 KGHSH and CDR2 LQKENI. The CDR3 contains 15 residues. Trimming removed 2 bases from V and 0 bases from J, with 8 bases in between. CDR3 nucleotide sequence: TGTGCCAGCTCACCATGGAGCGGCTCTGGAAACACCATATATTTT. Amino acids: CASSPWSGSGNTIYF. Variable domain in full (rest from reference TRBV18 and TRBJ1-3): NAGVMQNPRHLVRRRGQEARLRCSPMKGHSHVYWYRQLPEEGLKFMVYLQKENIIDESGMPKERFSAEFPKEGPSILRIQQVVRGDSAAYFCASSPWSGSGNTIYFGEGSWLTVV.

The chain links TRBV4-2 to TRBJ2-1; no firm D call. Trimming took 0 bases from V and 5 from J, leaving 17 bases between them. CDR1 is LGHNA and CDR2 is YNFKEQ in the germline V gene. The CDR3 consists of 17 residues. CDR3 DNA sequence: TGTGCCAGCAGCCAAGATCGCCTTGGAGCGTTTAACAATGAGCAGTTCTTC. Protein: CASSQDRLGAFNNEQFF.

The chain recombines TRBV19 with TRBJ2-3; a possible D gene is TRBD2 (6 bases). CDR3 length: 16 residues. The germline gives CDR1 LNHDA, CDR2 SQIVND (reference sequence). Trimming cost V 2 bases and J 1 base, with 13 bases left between them. The CDR3 protein is CASSIPETSRTDTQYF. The CDR3 nucleotides are TGTGCCAGTAGTATACCCGAAACTAGCCGCACAGATACGCAGTATTTT. Full variable domain (remainder filled in from reference TRBV19 and TRBJ2-3): DGGITQSPKYLFRKEGQNVTLSCEQNLNHDAMYWYRQDPGQGLRLIYYSQIVNDFQKGDIAEGYSVSREKKESFPLTVTSAQKNPTAFYLCASSIPETSRTDTQYFGPGTRLTVL.

The chain uses TRBV7-9 and TRBJ2-7; D possibly uses TRBD1 or TRBD2 (5 bases each). Germline lookup yields CDR1 SEHNR and CDR2 FQNEAQ (reference sequence). The CDR3 sequence is 14 residues long. Trimming removed 6 bases from V and 2 bases from J, with 14 bases in between. Written as DNA, the CDR3 is TGTGCCAGCAGGTACGATCAGGGACCCTACGAGCAGTACTTC. Translation: CASRYDQGPYEQYF.

This sequence joins TRBV10-3 and TRBJ1-1; weak D call: TRBD1 (5 bases). The CDR3 totals 16 residues. The germline gives CDR1 ENHRY, CDR2 SYGVKD. Trimming took off 2 bases at V and 3 bases at J, with 16 bases between the two ends. CDR3 in DNA: TGTGCCATCAGTGAGGCCCCATTGGGAGGGGACACTGAAGCTTTCTTT. Encoded protein: CAISEAPLGGDTEAFF.

V gene TRBV7-2 combines with J gene TRBJ2-3; either TRBD1 or TRBD2 may supply D (6 bases each). The V end lost 1 base, the J end lost 7 bases, and 21 bases lay between the germline ends. CDR3 size: 17 residues. CDR1 is SGHTA and CDR2 is FQGNSA in the germline V gene. The CDR3 DNA sequence: TGTGCCAGCAGCTTAGTATTCGGGGACCCGGGGGCGAATACGCAGTATTTT. The encoded protein is CASSLVFGDPGANTQYF.

The rearrangement uses TRBV5-6 and TRBJ2-7, with D possibly being TRBD1 (7 bases). V lost 0 bases and J lost 7, with 14 bases in between. There are 14 residues in the CDR3. Germline CDR1 is SGHDT and CDR2 is YYEEEE. The CDR3 is CASSLVSGGWEQYF. The CDR3 DNA reads TGTGCCAGCAGCTTGGTCTCAGGGGGGTGGGAGCAGTACTTC. Variable domain in full (rest from reference TRBV5-6 and TRBJ2-7): DAGVTQSPTHLIKTRGQQVTLRCSPKSGHDTVSWYQQALGQGPQFIFQYYEEEERQRGNFPDRFSGHQFPNYSSELNVNALLLGDSALYLCASSLVSGGWEQYFGPGTRLTVT.

The CDR3 loop reads CASSSQETQYF. CDR3 in DNA: TGTGCCAGCAGCTCGCAAGAGACCCAGTACTTC. This rearrangement joins TRBV7-6 to TRBJ2-5; D unresolved. The V gene lost 4 bases and the J gene lost 2 bases, with 2 bases spanning the gap. The CDR3 spans 11 residues. Germline V lookup: CDR1 SGHVS, CDR2 FNYEAQ.

CDR3 loop: CASSQDLGRLDQPQHF. The CDR3 DNA follows: TGCGCCAGCAGCCAAGATCTCGGGCGGCTTGATCAGCCCCAGCATTTT. The V and J genes are TRBV4-3 and TRBJ1-5; no clear D gene. Trimming took 0 bases from V and 5 from J, leaving 14 bases between them. CDR1 and CDR2 (germline): LGHNA, YSLEER. CDR3 length: 16 residues.

The rearrangement joins TRBV11-3 to TRBJ2-5; 10 bases agree with TRBD1. This CDR3 spans 20 amino acids. The V gene end was trimmed by 1 base and the J gene end by 5 bases; junction bases not matched to a gene: 19. Germline V gives CDR1 SGHNT, CDR2 YENEEA. As DNA, the CDR3 is TGTGCCAGCAGCTTAGGGGTACGCTACGACAGGGGGCCGTTTGAGGAGACCCAGTACTTC. The encoded protein is CASSLGVRYDRGPFEETQYF.

V usage is TRBV19 and J usage is TRBJ1-5; D gene unclear. The germline CDR1 and CDR2 sequences are LNHDA and SQIVND (reference sequence). The CDR3 is made up of 17 amino acids. Trimming took off 0 bases at V and 2 bases at J, with 14 bases between the two ends. CDR3 loop: CASSIDRTPSGNQPQHF. The CDR3 DNA sequence: TGTGCCAGTAGTATAGACCGGACCCCCAGCGGCAATCAGCCCCAGCATTTT.